This entry lists 21 T cell receptor beta chains sequenced from one sample in a study of blood T cell repertoires in COVID-19. Repertoires were generated with immunoSEQ multiplex PCR, while TCRdb's copy carries only in-frame clones and drops some. Among about 150,000 clones listed, around 81% were seen once. Sequenced: PBMCs or T cells enriched from blood (not recorded which). These receptors were collected from a woman aged 40-49 years who had recovered from COVID-19.

The chain recombines TRBV7-2 with TRBJ2-5, with 7 positions matching TRBD1. Losses at the gene ends were 4 bases for V and 2 bases for J; bases not matched to a gene: 1. The CDR3 extends over 13 amino acids. The germline V gene has CDR1 SGHTA and CDR2 FQGNSA. CDR3 bases: TGTGCCAGCAGCTCGGGACAGCAAGAGACCCAGTACTTC. It yields the protein CASSSGQQETQYF. Combining the CDR3 with reference TRBV7-2 and TRBJ2-5 gives the whole variable domain GAGVSQSPSNKVTEKGKDVELRCDPISGHTALYWYRQSLGQGLEFLIYFQGNSAPDKSGLPSDRFSAERTGGSVSTLTIQRTQQEDSAVYLCASSSGQQETQYFGPGTRLLVL.

Regarding this clone: Other DNA sequences in this specimen translate into the identical CDR3. The CDR3 loop is CASSQDSRPGYSYEQYF. As DNA, the CDR3 is TGCGCCAGCAGCCAAGATTCGCGACCGGGGTACTCCTACGAGCAGTACTTC. The V call is TRBV4-1, the J call TRBJ2-7, with a tentative D call TRBD2 (5 bases). This CDR3 comprises 17 residues. Deletions cut 0 bases from V and 0 bases from J, with 15 bases between. Looked up from germline, CDR1 is MGHRA and CDR2 is YSYEKL.

This sequence joins TRBV7-9 and TRBJ1-1; tentatively, D is TRBD1 (6 bases). Germline values: CDR1 SEHNR, CDR2 FQNEAQ (reference sequence). Trimming shortened V by 1 base and J by 4 bases, and 10 bases separated the two germline ends. The CDR3 is 14 amino acids. This CDR3 reads CASSLGGRVTEAFF. The CDR3 region has the DNA TGTGCCAGCAGCTTAGGGGGGCGGGTCACTGAAGCTTTCTTT.

In DNA, the CDR3 is TGCGCCAGCAGCTTGGTAGCGGAGCGCACAGATACGCAGTATTTT. Its protein product is CASSLVAERTDTQYF. The chain joins TRBV5-1 to TRBJ2-3; tentative D call: TRBD2 (6 bases). In germline, CDR1 is SGHRS, CDR2 YFSETQ. Trimming took 0 bases from V and 1 from J, leaving 9 bases between them. The CDR3 contains 15 residues.

This rearrangement joins TRBV14 to TRBJ1-4; D perhaps matches TRBD1 (5 bases). Trimming shortened V by 3 bases and J by 8 bases, and 13 bases separated the two germline ends. CDR3 length equals 14 residues. Germline lookup yields CDR1 SGHDN and CDR2 FVKESK. The CDR3 DNA follows: TGTGCCAGCAGCCAGGACTATTGGGGGGAAAAACTGTTTTTT. The encoded protein is CASSQDYWGEKLFF. Full variable domain (missing parts from reference TRBV14 and TRBJ1-4): EAGVTQFPSHSVIEKGQTVTLRCDPISGHDNLYWYRRVMGKEIKFLLHFVKESKQDESGMPNNRFLAERTGGTYSTLKVQPAELEDSGVYFCASSQDYWGEKLFFGSGTQLSVL.

This clone was counted a few times. V and J are TRBV5-4 and TRBJ2-1; D not resolved. This CDR3 has 12 amino acids. Germline V gene sequence: CDR1 SGHNT, CDR2 YYREEE (reference sequence). Trimming took off 0 bases at V and 12 bases at J, with 10 bases between the two ends. CDR3: CASSLDAAGQFF. DNA of the CDR3: TGTGCCAGCAGCTTGGACGCCGCAGGGCAGTTCTTC.

The CDR3, as DNA: TGCGCCAGCAGCCAAGATAGTGTTTCCTATGGCTACACCTTC. Encoded protein: CASSQDSVSYGYTF. The chain links TRBV4-1 to TRBJ1-2; D unresolved. V lost 0 bases and J lost 4, with 9 bases in between. In germline, CDR1 is MGHRA, CDR2 YSYEKL. This CDR3 has 14 amino acids.

This clone appeared a single time. The chain carries TRBV29-1 and TRBJ1-3; D call uncertain. Trimming took 7 bases from V and 0 from J, leaving 10 bases between them. This CDR3 is built from 13 residues. The germline V gene encodes CDR1 SQVTM and CDR2 ANQGSEA. In DNA, the CDR3 is TGCAGCGCGCGAGTGAGCTCTGGAAACACCATATATTTT. Its translation is CSARVSSGNTIYF.

This clone was counted between two and nine times. The chain couples TRBV27 to TRBJ2-3, with TRBD1 identical over 8 bases. Per germline, CDR1 MNHEY and CDR2 SMNVEV (reference sequence). The CDR3 runs 13 residues. The V and J ends lost 3 bases and 6 bases, in that order; junction bases with no gene match: 2. The CDR3 bases are TGTGCCAGCAGTTTCCGACAGGGGGATACGCAGTATTTT. Translating gives CASSFRQGDTQYF.

V gene TRBV6-5 combines with J gene TRBJ2-1; TRBD1 is a possible D gene (6 bases). The length of the CDR3 is 13 residues. Trimming pared 5 bases from V and 9 bases from J, leaving 14 bases between. Per the germline V gene, CDR1 is MNHEY and CDR2 is SVGAGI. The CDR3 protein is CASSPHGTFEQFF. The DNA of the CDR3 is TGTGCCAGCAGTCCCCACGGGACATTTGAGCAGTTCTTC.

The gene calls are TRBV4-1 and TRBJ1-6, with D possibly matching TRBD1 (5 bases). The V end was cut by 4 bases, the J end by 6 bases, with 13 bases between. Germline V lookup: CDR1 MGHRA, CDR2 YSYEKL. The CDR3 loop spans 15 amino acids. CDR3 bases: TGCGCCAGCAGCCGGGGGGAAACGTTTAATTCACCCCTCCACTTT. Amino acid sequence: CASSRGETFNSPLHF.

This chain joins TRBV11-2 and TRBJ2-3, with 7 bases identical to TRBD2. The CDR3 has 17 residues. Trimming removed 4 bases from V and 6 bases from J; junction bases left unmatched: 16. The germline gives CDR1 SGHAT, CDR2 FQNNGV. The CDR3 nucleotides read TGTGCCAGCAGCTACCTCACCGGTGGGGGGGGGAGGGATACGCAGTATTTT. Translation: CASSYLTGGGGRDTQYF.

The chain carries TRBV5-1 and TRBJ2-6; TRBD1 agrees at 8 bases. The CDR3 loop spans 14 amino acids. Looked up from germline, CDR1 is SGHRS and CDR2 is YFSETQ. J was trimmed by 10 bases and V by 4 bases; bases with no gene match: 7. This chain's CDR3 is CASSPPGQVNVLTF. The DNA for the CDR3 is TGCGCCAGCAGCCCGCCGGGACAGGTTAACGTCCTGACTTTC.

This clone was seen just once. J is TRBJ2-2 and V is TRBV2, with a possible D match to TRBD2 (6 bases). The CDR3 consists of 16 residues. Germline V gene sequence: CDR1 SNHLY, CDR2 FYNNEI. V was cut by 1 base and J by 2 bases, with 11 bases left in between. CDR3 sequence reads: CASSEVLALNTGELFF. As DNA, the CDR3 is TGTGCCAGCAGTGAAGTCCTAGCGCTTAACACCGGGGAGCTGTTTTTT.

CDR3 region: CASSTARVSSPLHF. The CDR3 DNA reads TGTGCCAGTAGTACGGCGAGGGTTAGCTCACCCCTCCACTTT. The J gene is TRBJ1-6, the V gene TRBV19, with unresolved D. The germline V gene has CDR1 LNHDA and CDR2 SQIVND (reference sequence). The V and J ends lost 4 bases and 10 bases respectively, with 14 bases between them. CDR3 length: 14 amino acids.

This clone showed up just a few times. This specimen includes other DNA sequences encoding the same CDR3. The chain has TRBV28 and TRBJ1-1; TRBD1 matches at 8 bases. The CDR3 is 11 amino acids. Germline assignment: CDR1 MDHEN and CDR2 SYDVKM. V lost 5 bases to trimming and J lost 10 bases; unmatched junction nucleotides: 3. CDR3 amino acids: CASSLGQGAFF. CDR3 nucleotides: TGTGCCAGCAGTCTAGGACAGGGAGCTTTCTTT.

The chain couples TRBV7-3 to TRBJ2-3, with TRBD2 matching over 11 bases. The CDR3 is 15 amino acids. The germline V gene encodes CDR1 SGHTA and CDR2 FQGTGA. The trim removed 3 bases at V and 5 bases at J, leaving 4 bases unmatched. The CDR3 protein is CASSFSGGAGDTQYF. CDR3 sequence (DNA): TGTGCCAGCAGCTTTAGCGGGGGGGCCGGAGATACGCAGTATTTT.

This chain joins TRBV11-1 and TRBJ2-3; D possibly corresponds to TRBD2 (7 bases). The V and J ends lost 5 bases and 3 bases respectively, with 18 bases between them. The CDR3 sequence is 16 residues long. Germline V CDR1 and CDR2: SGHAT, FQDESV (reference sequence). The CDR3 region has the DNA TGTGCCAGCAGCCTGGGGTCGCGGGGGCGGACAGATACGCAGTATTTT. Protein sequence: CASSLGSRGRTDTQYF.

This chain connects TRBV6-5 to TRBJ1-1; D possibly corresponds to TRBD1 (6 bases). The CDR3 consists of 15 residues. Trimming pared 5 bases from V and 1 base from J, leaving 14 bases between. Germline V lookup: CDR1 MNHEY, CDR2 SVGAGI. Here the CDR3 reads CASSRSQGRNTEAFF. CDR3 bases: TGTGCCAGCAGTCGGTCACAGGGAAGGAACACTGAAGCTTTCTTT.

V usage is TRBV5-5 and J usage is TRBJ2-7; TRBD2 matches at 14 bases. The V segment lost 0 bases and the J segment 7 bases; nucleotides outside the gene matches: 9. Germline CDR1 is SGHKS and CDR2 is YYEKEE (reference sequence). The CDR3 loop spans 17 amino acids. The CDR3 sequence: CASSLVFGTSGRDEQYF. CDR3 sequence (DNA): TGTGCCAGCAGCTTGGTTTTCGGGACTAGCGGGAGAGATGAGCAGTACTTC.

This clone was recorded only once. CDR3 sequence reads: CASRPISGGLYNEQFF. The CDR3 DNA reads TGTGCCAGCAGACCAATTAGCGGGGGGCTCTACAATGAGCAGTTCTTC. The chain has TRBV11-2 and TRBJ2-1; 10 positions agree with TRBD2. V was pared by 6 bases and J by 3 bases, with 8 bases of the junction left unmatched. The CDR3 loop spans 16 amino acids. Germline lookup yields CDR1 SGHAT and CDR2 FQNNGV.